Shown below are 16 T cell receptor beta chains from a single sample sequenced in a study of post-analysis software for immune sequencing data. General study findings and limits: Several TRBV segments were more frequent in patients than controls; TRBV5-6, TRBV5-1 and TRBV20-1 belonged to this group.

Unique molecular identifiers were carried by the TCR beta cDNA libraries. TCRdb used MiXCR to reprocess the PCR reads, holding one entry per CDR3 protein. The sample has about 260,000 distinct CDR3 sequences, around 34% seen once; the top ten hold 4% to 6%. These TCRs' antigens remain unknown. The sample consisted of blood. These receptors were taken from a girl between 10 and 17 years old with multiple sclerosis.

CDR3 in amino acids: CASSLSGVGGSNQPQHF. In DNA, the CDR3 is TGTGCCAGCTCACTTTCCGGCGTTGGCGGTAGCAATCAGCCCCAGCATTTT. The chain is built from TRBV18 and TRBJ1-5; D unclear. The length of the CDR3 is 17 residues. Germline-derived CDR1 and CDR2 are KGHSH and LQKENI. V was trimmed by 4 bases and J by 0 bases, leaving 16 bases between them.

This clonotype was recorded many times. V is TRBV12-3 or TRBV12-4 and J is TRBJ1-6; 7 nucleotides match TRBD1. This CDR3 contains 13 residues. V lost 6 bases and J lost 9; bases outside the gene matches: 5. The CDR3 sequence: CASRTGQASPLHF. CDR3 coding DNA: TGTGCCAGCAGGACCGGACAGGCTTCACCCCTCCACTTT.

This clonotype has ten or more counts. V usage is TRBV12-3 or TRBV12-4 and J usage is TRBJ2-1; 7 bases align to TRBD1. CDR3 size: 13 residues. The V and J ends lost 6 bases and 6 bases, in that order; junction bases with no gene match: 5. CDR3 region: CASRRPGGNEQFF. Here the CDR3 DNA reads TGTGCCAGCAGAAGGCCAGGGGGCAATGAGCAGTTCTTC.

Points on this clonotype: A much more abundant neighbour one base away suggests this may be a read error. J is TRBJ1-5 and V is TRBV7-2; possible D gene TRBD1, 6 bases. Germline values: CDR1 SGHTA, CDR2 FQGNSA. CDR3 size: 15 residues. Trimming left V 5 bases short and J 4 bases short, with 15 bases between. The chain's CDR3 is CASSVGLQGNQPQHF. CDR3 bases: TGTGCCAGCAGCGTAGGGCTGCAGGGGAATCAGCCCCAGCATTTT.

The count of this clonotype is one. The rearrangement joins TRBV20-1 to TRBJ2-4, with D possibly matching TRBD1 (6 bases). The last part of the DNA fits TRBJ2-7 better; the J call may be wrong. Looked up from germline, CDR1 is DFQATT and CDR2 is SNEGSKA (reference sequence). The CDR3 runs 15 residues. Written as DNA, the CDR3 is TGCAGTGCGTATCCCTCAGGGGCGGCAACCTACGAGCAGTACTTC. This translates into CSAYPSGAATYEQYF.

Regarding this clonotype: This clone may be a read error of a much larger clone one base away. This rearrangement joins TRBV20-1 to TRBJ2-3; the D is unclear. Trimming removed 4 bases at V and 1 base at J, with 12 bases between. Germline V gene lookup returns CDR1 DFQATT and CDR2 SNEGSKA (reference sequence). CDR3 length: 14 amino acids. CDR3 bases: TGCAGTGCTACCCGGACCGCCGGCACAGATACGCAGTATTTT. This translates into CSATRTAGTDTQYF.

This chain joins TRBV6-1 and TRBJ2-7, with 9 bases fitting TRBD1. The CDR3 runs 15 residues. Germline CDR1 and CDR2: MNHNS and SASEGT. J lost 2 bases, V lost 4 bases, and 6 bases had no gene match. The CDR3 loop reads CASSATGTGTYEQYF. In DNA form, the CDR3 reads TGTGCCAGCAGTGCCACCGGGACAGGGACCTACGAGCAGTACTTC.

This clonotype was recorded at least ten times. V and J are TRBV20-1 and TRBJ1-2; possible D gene TRBD1, 5 bases. Germline assignment: CDR1 DFQATT and CDR2 SNEGSKA (reference sequence). The CDR3 spans 14 residues. The ends were cut back, 5 bases at V and 3 bases at J, with 16 bases in the middle. Written as DNA, the CDR3 is TGCAGTGCTTCCAGAACGGGGGGAGACTATGGCTACACCTTC. This sequence encodes CSASRTGGDYGYTF.

The chain has TRBV5-1 and TRBJ1-1, with TRBD1 matching over 8 bases. V was clipped by 4 bases and J by 0 bases; unmatched bases: 8. The CDR3 runs 16 residues. CDR1 SGHRS and CDR2 YFSETQ come from the germline V gene. The CDR3 bases are TGCGCCAGCAGCCTTGGACAGGGCGCTATGAACACTGAAGCTTTCTTT. Protein product: CASSLGQGAMNTEAFF.

This chain connects TRBV7-2 to TRBJ1-2; perhaps TRBD1 as D (5 bases). The CDR3 sequence is 12 residues long. Germline V gives CDR1 SGHTA, CDR2 FQGNSA. The germline V and J ends were trimmed by 5 bases and 8 bases, with 12 bases remaining between them. CDR3 sequence: CASSPRTTGYTF. The CDR3 DNA is TGTGCCAGCAGCCCCAGGACAACCGGCTACACCTTC.

This chain joins TRBV12-3 or TRBV12-4 and TRBJ2-3; 7 bases map to TRBD2. After removal of 6 bases from V and 6 bases from J, the junction contained 9 bases not matched to a gene. The CDR3 loop spans 14 amino acids. The CDR3 DNA sequence: TGTGCCAGCAGCGGCGGACTGGGGGGGGATACGCAGTATTTT. Its protein product is CASSGGLGGDTQYF.

This clonotype was seen a few times. A clone one base away is much larger, so this may be a read error. The chain links TRBV20-1 to TRBJ2-3; tentative D call: TRBD1 (5 bases). CDR3 length: 16 residues. Germline assignment: CDR1 DFQATT and CDR2 SNEGSKA (reference sequence). V lost 1 base and J 3 bases, leaving 17 bases between the germline ends. The CDR3, as DNA: TGCAGTGCTAGAGGGAAGTGGGGCAGGGAAACAGATACGCAGTATTTT. Its protein is CSARGKWGRETDTQYF.

This chain connects TRBV20-1 to TRBJ2-3, with 9 bases matching TRBD2. V shed 5 bases, J shed 4 bases, and the junction held 10 bases outside the gene matches. CDR3 size: 15 residues. CDR1 is DFQATT, CDR2 SNEGSKA, per germline (reference sequence). CDR3 sequence (DNA): TGCAGTGCTTTCCCCCCCCTAGCGGGGTCAGATACGCAGTATTTT. Residues: CSAFPPLAGSDTQYF.

This clonotype was detected ten times or more. Written as DNA, the CDR3 is TGCGCCAGCAGCGGAAGATCAGAAGGCAGGGCGGACACTGAAGCTTTCTTT. This encodes CASSGRSEGRADTEAFF. This sequence joins TRBV4-1 and TRBJ1-1, with a possible D match to TRBD1 (5 bases). V was shortened by 5 bases and J by 3 bases, with 22 bases between the two germline ends. Germline loops: CDR1 MGHRA, CDR2 YSYEKL. The CDR3 extends over 17 amino acids.

This clonotype has at least ten counts. CDR3 region: CASSATGRIQPQHF. CDR3 bases: TGTGCCAGCAGTGCGACAGGGAGGATCCAGCCCCAGCATTTT. The rearrangement joins TRBV6-1 to TRBJ1-5, with 7 nucleotides matching TRBD1. CDR1 MNHNS and CDR2 SASEGT come from the germline V gene. With V trimmed by 4 bases and J by 7 bases, 7 bases remained unmatched. CDR3 length equals 14 residues.

This clonotype was detected many times. The chain has TRBV5-1 and TRBJ2-3; D gene ambiguous. This CDR3 has 13 amino acids. V lost 1 base and J lost 6, with 9 bases in between. Germline assignment: CDR1 SGHRS and CDR2 YFSETQ. CDR3 amino acids: CASSLSGWDTQYF. Written as DNA, the CDR3 is TGCGCCAGCAGCTTGTCTGGATGGGATACGCAGTATTTT.